These T cell receptor beta chains were read from a single sample in a study of shared clonotypes between healthy human individuals. The table came from immunoSEQ multiplex PCR; TCRdb's copy has only in-frame clones and leaves some out. The table lists 2.3 million or so clones, approximately 93% of them singletons, with about 0.39% in the top ten. Sequenced: naive CD4+ T cells from PBMCs. The receptors derive from a man younger than 30 in good health. Some clones in this sample may be carry-over from other donors' samples. Both conserved end residues are part of each CDR3. The order of the fields is clone size, CDR3 length, V gene, D gene, J gene, CDR3 DNA, CDR3 protein. D genes are given only for firm matches. Clone size appears in some rows only: once, few, many, or a class for an expanded clone.

abundance: -; len: 14; v_gene: TRBV6-1; d_gene: -; j_gene: TRBJ1-2; CDR3nt: TGTGCCAGCAGTGAAGGTGGGACGGCCTATGGCTACACCTTC; CDR3aa: CASSEGGTAYGYTF
abundance: -; len: 14; v_gene: TRBV5-6; d_gene: TRBD1; j_gene: TRBJ2-7; CDR3nt: TGTGCCAGCAGCCCCCGGACAGGGGACTACGAGCAGTACTTC; CDR3aa: CASSPRTGDYEQYF
abundance: -; len: 17; v_gene: TRBV5-6; d_gene: -; j_gene: TRBJ1-6; CDR3nt: TGTGCCAGCAGCTTGACGGGGAGACAGATTTATAATTCACCCCTCCACTTT; CDR3aa: CASSLTGRQIYNSPLHF
abundance: -; len: 14; v_gene: TRBV13; d_gene: -; j_gene: TRBJ2-7; CDR3nt: TGTGCCAGCCATACCAGGGACAACGCCTACGAGCAGTACTTC; CDR3aa: CASHTRDNAYEQYF
abundance: -; len: 15; v_gene: TRBV4-3; d_gene: -; j_gene: TRBJ2-7; CDR3nt: TGCGCCAGCAGCCAAGATGGGGCAGGAGGCTACGAGCAGTACTTC; CDR3aa: CASSQDGAGGYEQYF
abundance: -; len: 15; v_gene: TRBV7-3; d_gene: TRBD1; j_gene: TRBJ2-7; CDR3nt: TGTGCCAGCAGCCTCGGGACAGCGCTTTCCTACGAGCAGTACTTC; CDR3aa: CASSLGTALSYEQYF
abundance: once; len: 18; v_gene: TRBV5-4; d_gene: -; j_gene: TRBJ2-6; CDR3nt: TGTGCCAGCAGCTTGGAGGGGACTGGTAGCTCTGGGGCCAACGTCCTGACTTTC; CDR3aa: CASSLEGTGSSGANVLTF
abundance: once; len: 14; v_gene: TRBV2; d_gene: TRBD1; j_gene: TRBJ1-1; CDR3nt: TGTGCCAGCAGTGGTCGACAGGGGAACACTGAAGCTTTCTTT; CDR3aa: CASSGRQGNTEAFF
abundance: -; len: 14; v_gene: TRBV28; d_gene: -; j_gene: TRBJ2-5; CDR3nt: TGTGCCAGCAGTTACCCCCGGGCTCGGGAGACCCAGTACTTC; CDR3aa: CASSYPRARETQYF
abundance: -; len: 15; v_gene: TRBV6-6; d_gene: -; j_gene: TRBJ2-4; CDR3nt: TGTGCCAGCAGTTCCCACGCCCTAGCCAAAAACATTCAGTACTTC; CDR3aa: CASSSHALAKNIQYF
abundance: -; len: 16; v_gene: TRBV5-1; d_gene: TRBD2; j_gene: TRBJ2-2; CDR3nt: TGCGCCAGCAGCTTTTTAGCGGGAGGGAACACCGGGGAGCTGTTTTTT; CDR3aa: CASSFLAGGNTGELFF
abundance: -; len: 12; v_gene: TRBV2; d_gene: -; j_gene: TRBJ2-7; CDR3nt: TGTGCCAGCAGTGTGGCGGGCTACGAGCAGTACTTC; CDR3aa: CASSVAGYEQYF
abundance: -; len: 13; v_gene: TRBV27; d_gene: -; j_gene: TRBJ1-1; CDR3nt: TGTGCCAGTAACGGGAATCGGTTTTCTGAAGCTTTCTTT; CDR3aa: CASNGNRFSEAFF
abundance: -; len: 14; v_gene: TRBV7-3; d_gene: -; j_gene: TRBJ1-1; CDR3nt: TGTGCCAGCAGCCGAAACAGGGAAGACACTGAAGCTTTCTTT; CDR3aa: CASSRNREDTEAFF
abundance: -; len: 14; v_gene: TRBV7-9; d_gene: -; j_gene: TRBJ2-1; CDR3nt: TGTGCCAGCAGCTTAGCGGACACCTACAATGAGCAGTTCTTC; CDR3aa: CASSLADTYNEQFF
abundance: -; len: 16; v_gene: TRBV29-1; d_gene: TRBD1; j_gene: TRBJ1-1; CDR3nt: TGCAGCGTACTCGCTACTCTCTGGACAGGGTATACTGAAGCTTTCTTT; CDR3aa: CSVLATLWTGYTEAFF
abundance: -; len: 14; v_gene: TRBV5-5; d_gene: TRBD2; j_gene: TRBJ2-3; CDR3nt: TGTGCCAGCAGTGGACTAGCGGGAGGAGATACGCAGTATTTT; CDR3aa: CASSGLAGGDTQYF
abundance: -; len: 15; v_gene: TRBV4-1; d_gene: -; j_gene: TRBJ1-1; CDR3nt: TGCGCCAGCAGCCGGGGGGACTCTCGGAACACTGAAGCTTTCTTT; CDR3aa: CASSRGDSRNTEAFF
abundance: -; len: 14; v_gene: TRBV7-3; d_gene: -; j_gene: TRBJ2-5; CDR3nt: TGTGCCAGCAGCTTAACCCGAGATTCGGAGACCCAGTACTTC; CDR3aa: CASSLTRDSETQYF
abundance: -; len: 11; v_gene: TRBV28; d_gene: -; j_gene: TRBJ2-7; CDR3nt: TGTGCCAGCTCTAAGGGCTACGAGCAGTACTTC; CDR3aa: CASSKGYEQYF
abundance: -; len: 15; v_gene: TRBV5-1; d_gene: TRBD1; j_gene: TRBJ1-5; CDR3nt: TGCGCCAGCAGCTTAGGGGACAGGGAAGGACAGCCCCAGCATTTT; CDR3aa: CASSLGDREGQPQHF
abundance: -; len: 13; v_gene: TRBV30; d_gene: -; j_gene: TRBJ1-1; CDR3nt: TGTGCCTGGAGTGTACGAGGGGGCACTGAAGCTTTCTTT; CDR3aa: CAWSVRGGTEAFF
abundance: once; len: 17; v_gene: TRBV29-1; d_gene: TRBD2; j_gene: TRBJ2-1; CDR3nt: TGCAGCGTTTTGGGACTAGCAGGATCCATCATCTCCAATGAGCAGTTCTTC; CDR3aa: CSVLGLAGSIISNEQFF
abundance: -; len: 17; v_gene: TRBV7-6; d_gene: TRBD2; j_gene: TRBJ2-7; CDR3nt: TGTGCCAGCACACCGGGAGGTGGCCCAACTTATGCCTACGAGCAGTACTTC; CDR3aa: CASTPGGGPTYAYEQYF
abundance: -; len: 18; v_gene: TRBV7-9; d_gene: TRBD1; j_gene: TRBJ1-1; CDR3nt: TGTGCCAGCAGCTCTGGGGGGGACAGGGCTGTGCTGAACACTGAAGCTTTCTTT; CDR3aa: CASSSGGDRAVLNTEAFF
abundance: -; len: 16; v_gene: TRBV27; d_gene: TRBD2; j_gene: TRBJ2-3; CDR3nt: TGTGCCAGCAGTTTCCTCCCAGCGGGACCCACAGATACGCAGTATTTT; CDR3aa: CASSFLPAGPTDTQYF
abundance: -; len: 12; v_gene: TRBV7-9; d_gene: -; j_gene: TRBJ2-5; CDR3nt: TGTGCCAGCAGCTCGGGACAAGAGACCCAGTACTTC; CDR3aa: CASSSGQETQYF
abundance: -; len: 11; v_gene: TRBV28; d_gene: -; j_gene: TRBJ2-7; CDR3nt: TGTGCCAGCAGTACTTCAGTAGAGCAGTACTTC; CDR3aa: CASSTSVEQYF
abundance: -; len: 16; v_gene: TRBV11-2; d_gene: TRBD2; j_gene: TRBJ2-5; CDR3nt: TGTGCCAGCAGCTTAGTAGGTAGCGGGATTTTAGAGACCCAGTACTTC; CDR3aa: CASSLVGSGILETQYF
abundance: -; len: 11; v_gene: TRBV30; d_gene: -; j_gene: TRBJ2-2; CDR3nt: TGTGCCTTGACGCGCACCGGGGAGCTGTTTTTT; CDR3aa: CALTRTGELFF
abundance: -; len: 14; v_gene: TRBV27; d_gene: TRBD1; j_gene: TRBJ2-7; CDR3nt: TGTGCCAGCAGGAAAGGGGGACAGAGCTACGAGCAGTACTTC; CDR3aa: CASRKGGQSYEQYF
abundance: few; len: 13; v_gene: TRBV5-6; d_gene: -; j_gene: TRBJ2-2; CDR3nt: TGTGCCAGCAGCTTGGGGGCAGCCGGGGAGCTGTTTTTT; CDR3aa: CASSLGAAGELFF
abundance: -; len: 15; v_gene: TRBV28; d_gene: -; j_gene: TRBJ2-1; CDR3nt: TGTGCCAGCAGCCCAGAGGGGCGAAGGATCAATGAGCAGTTCTTC; CDR3aa: CASSPEGRRINEQFF
abundance: -; len: 17; v_gene: TRBV30; d_gene: -; j_gene: TRBJ2-7; CDR3nt: TGTGCCTGGAGTACCTCGTTCGGCAGGACATATTCCTACGAGCAGTACTTC; CDR3aa: CAWSTSFGRTYSYEQYF
abundance: -; len: 12; v_gene: TRBV7-2; d_gene: -; j_gene: TRBJ2-7; CDR3nt: TGTGCCAGTCGGGGAGGCTCCTACGAGCAGTACTTC; CDR3aa: CASRGGSYEQYF
abundance: -; len: 13; v_gene: TRBV2; d_gene: TRBD2; j_gene: TRBJ2-3; CDR3nt: TGTGCCAGCGAGCGGGAGGGATTGGATACGCAGTATTTT; CDR3aa: CASEREGLDTQYF
abundance: -; len: 15; v_gene: TRBV10-1; d_gene: TRBD2; j_gene: TRBJ2-5; CDR3nt: TGCGCCAGCAGTGAGTCAGCTAGCGGGGGGGAGACCCAGTACTTC; CDR3aa: CASSESASGGETQYF
abundance: -; len: 13; v_gene: TRBV7-2; d_gene: -; j_gene: TRBJ1-1; CDR3nt: TGTGCCAGCAGCCCCAGGGTAAACACTGAAGCTTTCTTT; CDR3aa: CASSPRVNTEAFF
abundance: -; len: 14; v_gene: TRBV5-4; d_gene: -; j_gene: TRBJ2-2; CDR3nt: TGTGCCAGCAGCTTACAGGCTAACACCGGGGAGCTGTTTTTT; CDR3aa: CASSLQANTGELFF
abundance: few; len: 15; v_gene: TRBV7-3; d_gene: -; j_gene: TRBJ2-5; CDR3nt: TGTGCCAGCAGCTTATCCAGGGTCGGGAAAGAGACCCAGTACTTC; CDR3aa: CASSLSRVGKETQYF
abundance: -; len: 14; v_gene: TRBV27; d_gene: -; j_gene: TRBJ1-1; CDR3nt: TGTGCCAGCAGTTTCCGGGGGGCTAACACTGAAGCTTTCTTT; CDR3aa: CASSFRGANTEAFF
abundance: -; len: 13; v_gene: TRBV19; d_gene: -; j_gene: TRBJ1-5; CDR3nt: TGTGCCAGTAGTTTCCGGGAGAATCAGCCCCAGCATTTT; CDR3aa: CASSFRENQPQHF
abundance: -; len: 13; v_gene: TRBV6-5; d_gene: TRBD1; j_gene: TRBJ1-4; CDR3nt: TGTGCCAGCAGTGGACAGGAGGATGAAAAACTGTTTTTT; CDR3aa: CASSGQEDEKLFF
abundance: -; len: 16; v_gene: TRBV5-1; d_gene: TRBD1; j_gene: TRBJ1-3; CDR3nt: TGCGCCAGCAGCCCCTCCAGGGGGAACTCTGGAAACACCATATATTTT; CDR3aa: CASSPSRGNSGNTIYF
abundance: -; len: 15; v_gene: TRBV2; d_gene: TRBD1; j_gene: TRBJ2-1; CDR3nt: TGTGCCAGCAGTAGGACAGGGGCTTCCTACAATGAGCAGTTCTTC; CDR3aa: CASSRTGASYNEQFF